This is a list of T cell receptor beta chains from one sample in a study of CD8 T cells in ankylosing spondylitis. In TCRdb, the 5' RACE reads were re-called with MiXCR into one record per CDR3 protein. The sample includes 150,000 to 200,000 distinct CDR3 sequences, around a tenth of them seen just once. The material sequenced was blood, either unsorted or a sorted T cell fraction (not recorded which). The receptors come from a male donor with ankylosing spondylitis or in good health (not recorded which). CDR3s include the opening cysteine and the closing phenylalanine or tryptophan. The D gene is left open where the match is weak. Clone size, where shown, is once, few, many, or a class for clones that have expanded.

TRBJ2-3	TRBV6-6	TRBD1	-	CASTTTGGDTQYF	TGTGCCAGCACGACGACAGGGGGAGATACGCAGTATTTT
TRBJ2-7	TRBV6-1	-	many	CASRRTASSYEQYF	TGTGCCAGCAGGAGGACGGCTAGCTCCTACGAGCAGTACTTC
TRBJ2-7	TRBV6-1	-	-	CASRHGGVARSYEQYF	TGTGCCAGCAGACACGGGGGAGTGGCCCGCTCCTACGAGCAGTACTTC
TRBJ2-7	TRBV12-3/TRBV12-4	-	many	CASSFGTGSYEQYF	TGTGCCAGCAGTTTTGGAACAGGGAGCTACGAGCAGTACTTC
TRBJ2-7	TRBV12-3/TRBV12-4	-	many	CASSLRGAYEQYF	TGTGCCAGCAGTCTCAGGGGTGCCTACGAGCAGTACTTC
TRBJ2-3	TRBV7-2	-	-	CASSHVFSERDTQYF	TGTGCCAGCAGCCACGTGTTCAGTGAGAGGGATACGCAGTATTTT
TRBJ1-1	TRBV20-1	TRBD1	many	CSATDFRQGRHTEAFF	TGCAGTGCTACCGACTTTCGACAGGGGAGGCACACTGAAGCTTTCTTT
TRBJ2-1	TRBV2	-	-	CASSDDGRTGDEQFF	TGTGCCAGCAGTGATGACGGGCGGACGGGTGATGAGCAGTTCTTC
TRBJ2-5	TRBV14	TRBD2	few	CASSQTILAGGRETQYF	TGTGCCAGCAGCCAAACGATACTAGCGGGAGGACGAGAGACCCAGTACTTC
TRBJ2-1	TRBV9	TRBD2	-	CASSALAGGPDNEQFF	TGTGCCAGCAGCGCTCTAGCGGGGGGGCCGGACAATGAGCAGTTCTTC
TRBJ2-7	TRBV7-2	-	-	CASSLRTSLKFHEQYF	TGTGCCAGCAGCTTAAGAACTAGCCTTAAATTCCACGAGCAGTACTTC
TRBJ1-4	TRBV15	-	few	CATSELGGGANEKLFF	TGTGCCACGTCGGAACTAGGGGGGGGCGCAAATGAAAAACTGTTTTTT
TRBJ2-5	TRBV2	-	many	CASTVSRGETQYF	TGTGCCAGCACTGTCTCGAGGGGGGAGACCCAGTACTTC
TRBJ1-1	TRBV7-6	-	-	CASSYTVPPNTEAFF	TGTGCCAGCAGCTACACAGTGCCACCCAACACTGAAGCTTTCTTT
TRBJ2-1	TRBV10-3	TRBD2	many	CAISGTSTDEQFF	TGTGCCATCAGTGGGACTAGTACTGATGAGCAGTTCTTC
TRBJ2-1	TRBV5-1	TRBD2	many	CASSGPGLAGVGEQFF	TGCGCCAGCAGCGGACCGGGACTAGCGGGAGTAGGTGAGCAGTTCTTC
TRBJ2-7	TRBV28	-	few	CASIGQLGDEQYF	TGTGCCAGCATCGGTCAACTAGGCGACGAGCAGTACTTC
TRBJ2-7	TRBV11-2	-	-	CASTNPSSSYEQYF	TGTGCCAGCACCAACCCATCCAGCTCCTACGAGCAGTACTTC
TRBJ2-1	TRBV4-1	-	many	CASSQAYREHYNEQFF	TGCGCCAGCAGCCAAGCATACAGGGAACACTACAATGAGCAGTTCTTC
TRBJ2-1	TRBV2	TRBD2	many	CASRGTSGDNEQFF	TGTGCCAGCAGGGGGACTAGCGGCGACAATGAGCAGTTCTTC
TRBJ1-5	TRBV20-1	-	many	CSAKGSSLNQPQHF	TGCAGTGCTAAAGGGTCCAGTCTCAATCAGCCCCAGCATTTT
TRBJ1-2	TRBV20-1	-	many	CSARGENRRANYGYTF	TGCAGTGCTAGAGGGGAAAACAGGAGAGCTAACTATGGCTACACCTTC
TRBJ2-2	TRBV5-6	TRBD2	few	CASSLGLAMNTGELFF	TGTGCCAGCAGCCTCGGACTAGCCATGAACACCGGGGAGCTGTTTTTT
TRBJ1-1	TRBV7-9	-	few	CASSSSGAEAFF	TGTGCCAGCAGCTCTTCCGGCGCTGAAGCTTTCTTT
TRBJ2-7	TRBV5-1	-	few	CASSLVSGSTYEQYF	TGCGCCAGCAGCTTGGTTTCAGGTTCCACCTACGAGCAGTACTTC
TRBJ1-1	TRBV5-1	-	many	CASSLESMGSAEAFF	TGCGCCAGCAGCTTGGAGTCGATGGGTAGCGCTGAAGCTTTCTTT
TRBJ1-2	TRBV24-1	TRBD1	many	CATSDSTDRFGERGYTF	TGTGCCACCAGTGACTCCACGGACAGGTTTGGGGAACGTGGCTACACCTTC
TRBJ2-1	TRBV18	-	many	CASSPRRDDNEQFF	TGTGCCAGCTCACCACGGCGCGACGACAATGAGCAGTTCTTC
TRBJ2-3	TRBV5-5	-	-	CASSSVGAPDTQYF	TGTGCCAGCAGCTCCGTAGGGGCCCCAGATACGCAGTATTTT
TRBJ2-1	TRBV11-2	-	few	CASSLQRNRDSYNEQFF	TGTGCCAGCAGCTTACAACGTAACCGAGACTCCTACAATGAGCAGTTCTTC
TRBJ2-3	TRBV4-3	TRBD2	many	CASSQEFRAGGPDTQYF	TGCGCCAGCAGCCAAGAGTTCCGCGCGGGGGGGCCAGATACGCAGTATTTT
TRBJ1-6	TRBV4-3	-	many	CASSQDSGAQHNSPLHF	TGCGCCAGCAGCCAAGATTCGGGCGCACAGCATAATTCACCCCTCCACTTT
TRBJ1-4	TRBV5-1	-	-	CASSLGAGRSEKLFF	TGCGCCAGCAGCTTGGGGGCAGGGCGCAGTGAAAAACTGTTTTTT
TRBJ2-3	TRBV28	TRBD2	many	CASSGGGPTDTQYF	TGTGCCAGCAGTGGCGGGGGACCCACAGATACGCAGTATTTT
TRBJ2-1	TRBV6-2/TRBV6-3	TRBD1	many	CASRQGGFNEQFF	TGTGCCAGCCGACAGGGGGGTTTCAATGAGCAGTTCTTC
TRBJ1-1	TRBV10-3	-	many	CAISETMGTEAFF	TGTGCCATCAGTGAGACAATGGGCACTGAAGCTTTCTTT
TRBJ2-3	TRBV19	TRBD2	many	CATSTRTSGKSKADTQYF	TGTGCCACCTCGACCAGGACTAGCGGAAAATCCAAAGCAGATACGCAGTATTTT
TRBJ2-7	TRBV5-1	TRBD2	-	CASSGGLAGGPGEQYF	TGCGCCAGCAGCGGCGGACTAGCGGGAGGGCCGGGGGAGCAGTACTTC
TRBJ1-2	TRBV4-1	-	-	CASSQDQHSPGYTF	TGCGCCAGCAGCCAAGATCAGCACAGCCCTGGCTACACCTTC
TRBJ1-2	TRBV12-3/TRBV12-4	-	-	CASSLGASSHYGYTF	TGTGCCAGCAGTTTAGGGGCCTCGAGTCACTATGGCTACACCTTC
TRBJ2-1	TRBV29-1	-	many	CSVGESGSSYNEQFF	TGCAGCGTTGGCGAGTCAGGGAGCTCCTACAATGAGCAGTTCTTC